The 29 T cell receptor beta chains listed next were all sequenced from one sample in a study of T cells after yellow fever vaccination. MiXCR, applied by TCRdb to the 5' RACE reads, yields one record per CDR3 protein. There are roughly 62,000 distinct CDR3 sequences in the sample; more than 5.5% occur only once, and roughly 40% lies in the top ten. The sample here was CD8+ T cells sorted from PBMCs, taken on the day of the first yellow fever vaccination. The receptors shown here come from a man between 18 and 29 years old who received the YFV17D yellow fever vaccine.

This clonotype has at least ten counts. The V call is TRBV10-3, the J call TRBJ2-2; 8 bases agree with TRBD1. Trimming removed 0 bases from V and 4 bases from J; junction bases left unmatched: 4. Germline V gives CDR1 ENHRY, CDR2 SYGVKD. There are 16 residues in the CDR3. Here the CDR3 reads CAISESWDRPTGELFF. The CDR3 DNA reads TGTGCCATCAGTGAGTCCTGGGACAGGCCCACCGGGGAGCTGTTTTTT.

This clonotype has a handful of counts. The gene calls are TRBV7-9 and TRBJ2-5; TRBD1 matches at 11 bases. The germline V gene encodes CDR1 SEHNR and CDR2 FQNEAQ (reference sequence). This CDR3 spans 14 amino acids. Trimming took 5 bases from V and 5 from J; bases not matched to a gene: 4. CDR3 residues: CASSPRDRGETQYF. CDR3 bases: TGTGCCAGCAGCCCTCGGGACAGGGGGGAGACCCAGTACTTC.

This clonotype was counted ten times or more. The rearrangement uses TRBV7-9 and TRBJ2-5; D unclear. Germline V lookup: CDR1 SEHNR, CDR2 FQNEAQ (reference sequence). CDR3 length equals 13 residues. Trimming took 5 bases from V and 5 from J, leaving 12 bases between them. The CDR3 DNA follows: TGTGCCAGCAGCCTTCTGAGCCAGGAGACCCAGTACTTC. It is translated as CASSLLSQETQYF.

This clonotype was seen ten or more times. V gene TRBV20-1 combines with J gene TRBJ1-2; 8 nucleotides align to TRBD1. Losses at the gene ends were 6 bases for V and 2 bases for J; bases not matched to a gene: 2. Germline values: CDR1 DFQATT, CDR2 SNEGSKA (reference sequence). CDR3 length equals 12 residues. The CDR3 region has the DNA TGCAGTGCCAGGACAGGGAACTATGGCTACACCTTC. It specifies CSARTGNYGYTF.

This clonotype was found a few times. V and J are TRBV15 and TRBJ2-3; TRBD2 might be the D (5 bases). Germline lookup yields CDR1 LNHNV and CDR2 YYDKDF (reference sequence). The CDR3 spans 14 residues. V shed 7 bases and J shed 4 bases, with 15 bases lying between them. The CDR3 loop reads CATTTGLAADTQYF. CDR3 bases: TGTGCCACCACCACCGGGCTAGCCGCAGATACGCAGTATTTT. The full variable domain, with the rest looked up from reference TRBV15 and TRBJ2-3, is DAMVIQNPRYQVTQFGKPVTLSCSQTLNHNVMYWYQQKSSQAPKLLFHYYDKDFNNEADTPDNFQSRRPNTSFCFLDIRSPGLGDTAMYLCATTTGLAADTQYFGPGTRLTVL.

The chain carries TRBV6-5 and TRBJ2-7, with D possibly being TRBD1 or TRBD2 (5 bases each). The germline V gene has CDR1 MNHEY and CDR2 SVGAGI. The CDR3 consists of 13 residues. The V end lost 6 bases, the J end lost 0 bases, and 9 bases lay between the germline ends. DNA for the CDR3: TGTGCCAGCAGGGGACGGAGCTCCTACGAGCAGTACGTC. Translating gives CASRGRSSYEQYV.

The chain carries TRBV21-1 and TRBJ2-5; whether TRBD2, the table's D call, matches the DNA was not checked. TRBV21-1 is classified as a pseudogene. This CDR3 is built from 14 residues. The CDR3 region is CASSKISGLETQYF. The CDR3 bases are TGTGCCAGCAGCAAAATCTCGGGACTAGAGACCCAGTACTTC.

This chain joins TRBV28 and TRBJ2-1; D uncertain. CDR1 is MDHEN, CDR2 SYDVKM, per germline. The V end was cut by 8 bases, the J end by 9 bases, with 20 bases between. The CDR3 spans 14 residues. CDR3 residues: CASGPGDPGGEQFF. In nucleotides, the CDR3 is TGTGCCAGCGGTCCCGGAGACCCTGGTGGTGAGCAGTTCTTC. Combining the CDR3 with reference TRBV28 and TRBJ2-1 gives the whole variable domain DVKVTQSSRYLVKRTGEKVFLECVQDMDHENMFWYRQDPGLGLRLIYFSYDVKMKEKGDIPEGYSVSREKKERFSLILESASTNQTSMYLCASGPGDPGGEQFFGPGTRLTVL.

This clonotype occurred many times. The chain joins TRBV5-1 to TRBJ2-7; 8 nucleotides match TRBD1. There are 12 residues in the CDR3. Germline CDR1 and CDR2: SGHRS and YFSETQ. With V trimmed by 8 bases and J by 5 bases, 6 bases remained unmatched. CDR3 in amino acids: CASRTGKHEQYF. CDR3 nucleotides: TGCGCCAGTCGGACAGGGAAACACGAGCAGTACTTC. The variable domain in full, with the rest retrieved from reference TRBV5-1 and TRBJ2-7, is KAGVTQTPRYLIKTRGQQVTLSCSPISGHRSVSWYQQTPGQGLQFLFEYFSETQRNKGNFPGRFSGRQFSNSRSEMNVSTLELGDSALYLCASRTGKHEQYFGPGTRLTVT.

In its sample, this clonotype was seen many times. This chain uses TRBV29-1 with TRBJ2-3, with TRBD1 matching over 7 bases. There are 14 residues in the CDR3. V gave up 5 bases and J gave up 2 bases; unmatched junction bases: 7. The germline gives CDR1 SQVTM, CDR2 ANQGSEA. In DNA, the CDR3 is TGCAGCGTTACAGGGACAGAGTTCACAGATACGCAGTATTTT. As protein: CSVTGTEFTDTQYF.

This clonotype has at least ten counts. As DNA, the CDR3 is TGTGCCAGCAGTTTACGGGTGGGTTGGACTGAGCAGTTCTTC. Translation: CASSLRVGWTEQFF. The chain couples TRBV27 to TRBJ2-1; D is ambiguous. The germline gives CDR1 MNHEY, CDR2 SMNVEV (reference sequence). The CDR3 sequence is 14 residues long. Trimming pared 2 bases from V and 9 bases from J, leaving 14 bases between.

This clonotype was seen ten or more times. This chain uses TRBV14 with TRBJ1-2; 7 nucleotides agree with TRBD1. Germline V lookup: CDR1 SGHDN, CDR2 FVKESK. This CDR3 has 13 amino acids. Trimming cost V 6 bases and J 4 bases; bases outside gene matches: 5. This chain's CDR3 is CASRKGDSYGYTF. In DNA form, the CDR3 reads TGTGCCAGCAGAAAGGGGGACAGCTATGGCTACACCTTC.

This clonotype was observed at least ten times. The chain carries TRBV7-8 and TRBJ2-3; tentative D call: TRBD2 (6 bases). The length of the CDR3 is 14 residues. V was shortened by 2 bases and J by 6 bases, with 12 bases between the two germline ends. In germline, CDR1 is SGHVS, CDR2 FQNEAQ. CDR3 coding DNA: TGTGCCAGCAGCTTAATCGGGGGACGGGATACGCAGTATTTT. This codes for CASSLIGGRDTQYF. Variable domain in full (rest from reference TRBV7-8 and TRBJ2-3): GAGVSQSPRYKVAKRGQDVALRCDPISGHVSLFWYQQALGQGPEFLTYFQNEAQLDKSGLPSDRFFAERPEGSVSTLKIQRTQQEDSAVYLCASSLIGGRDTQYFGPGTRLTVL.

This clonotype was picked up a small number of times. The rearrangement uses TRBV5-1 and TRBJ2-1; weak D call: TRBD2 (5 bases). With 1 base removed from V and 1 base from J, the gap between germline ends came to 9 bases. CDR1 and CDR2 (germline): SGHRS, YFSETQ. The length of the CDR3 is 15 residues. CDR3 nucleotides: TGCGCCAGCAGCTTGCTGGGGAGTTCCTACAATGAGCAGTTCTTC. Translation: CASSLLGSSYNEQFF.

This clonotype appeared many times. V is TRBV7-2 and J is TRBJ2-7; 8 bases are shared with TRBD2. This CDR3 region has 15 residues. In germline, CDR1 is SGHTA, CDR2 FQGNSA. Germline trimming cut 5 bases from V and 3 bases from J; bases unmatched to any gene: 9. The CDR3 sequence: CASSPRQSGGYEQYF. CDR3 nucleotide sequence: TGTGCCAGCAGCCCAAGACAAAGCGGGGGCTACGAGCAGTACTTC.

This rearrangement joins TRBV5-6 to TRBJ2-7, with D uncertain. The V and J ends lost 5 bases and 3 bases respectively, with 9 bases between them. CDR1 and CDR2 from the germline V gene are SGHDT and YYEEEE. The CDR3 has 12 residues. The CDR3 reads CASSVGSYEQYV. CDR3 in DNA: TGTGCCAGCAGTGTGGGTAGCTACGAGCAGTACGTC.

This clonotype was found many times. The V call is TRBV29-1, the J call TRBJ2-1, with D maybe TRBD1 (5 bases). Germline lookup yields CDR1 SQVTM and CDR2 ANQGSEA. V was clipped by 3 bases and J by 2 bases, with 11 bases between them. The CDR3 totals 14 residues. CDR3 amino acids: CSVDEQGTYNEQFF. In nucleotides, the CDR3 is TGCAGCGTTGATGAGCAGGGTACCTACAATGAGCAGTTCTTC.

This sequence joins TRBV29-1 and TRBJ1-5, with D uncertain. Per the germline V gene, CDR1 is SQVTM and CDR2 is ANQGSEA. The CDR3 totals 12 residues. The germline V and J ends were trimmed by 4 bases and 4 bases, with 8 bases remaining between them. CDR3 sequence reads: CSVGAANQPQHF. CDR3 sequence (DNA): TGCAGCGTTGGGGCGGCAAATCAGCCCCAGCATTTT.

At least ten counts were recorded for this clonotype. V and J are TRBV4-1 and TRBJ2-7; 7 bases are a match to TRBD1. Germline CDR1 MGHRA, CDR2 YSYEKL. V trimming: 3 bases; J trimming: 5 bases; junction bases outside the gene matches: 10. The CDR3 length is 15 residues. The CDR3 bases are TGCGCCAGCAGCCATAAACAGGGGATTTTAGACGAGCAGTACTTC. Amino acid sequence: CASSHKQGILDEQYF.

This clonotype was observed many times. The rearrangement links TRBV12-3 or TRBV12-4 to TRBJ2-1, with D unclear. The CDR3 consists of 15 residues. V was pared by 5 bases and J by 0 bases, with 11 bases between. Here the CDR3 DNA reads TGTGCCAGCAGTCTAGTCGATAGCTCCTACAATGAGCAGTTCTTC. Encoded protein: CASSLVDSSYNEQFF.

This clonotype was found many times. The chain is built from TRBV6-2 or TRBV6-3 and TRBJ1-5; D unresolved. The germline V gene has CDR1 MNHEY and CDR2 SVGEGT. The V end lost 0 bases, the J end lost 6 bases, and 12 bases lay between the germline ends. The CDR3 has 15 amino acids. The CDR3 bases are TGTGCCAGCAGTTACTCGCTGGGTTTGGGTCAGCCCCAGCATTTT. Residues: CASSYSLGLGQPQHF.

The table lists this clonotype with a few counts. The V gene is TRBV28, the J gene TRBJ2-7; a possible D gene is TRBD2 (7 bases). The CDR3 extends over 14 amino acids. Trimming pared 8 bases from V and 5 bases from J, leaving 19 bases between. Germline V CDR1 and CDR2: MDHEN, SYDVKM. CDR3 sequence reads: CASFLRGGLDEQYF. Written as DNA, the CDR3 is TGTGCCAGCTTTCTGAGGGGGGGCTTAGACGAGCAGTACTTC.

The chain is built from TRBV12-3 or TRBV12-4 and TRBJ1-5; 8 nucleotides agree with TRBD1. V shed 4 bases, J shed 6 bases, and the junction held 8 bases outside the gene matches. The CDR3 contains 15 residues. The CDR3 spells CASSSRDRGSQPQHF. The CDR3 DNA reads TGTGCCAGCAGTTCTCGAGACAGGGGAAGTCAGCCCCAGCATTTT.

This clonotype was seen a few times. V is TRBV20-1 and J is TRBJ2-7; 7 nucleotides match TRBD2. The V gene end was trimmed by 6 bases and the J gene end by 0 bases; junction bases not matched to a gene: 11. The CDR3 is 15 amino acids. CDR1 is DFQATT, CDR2 SNEGSKA, per germline (reference sequence). CDR3 sequence: CSATTIAGDSYEQYF. The CDR3 DNA is TGCAGTGCCACTACAATTGCGGGGGACTCCTACGAGCAGTACTTC.

The chain carries TRBV29-1 and TRBJ2-1, with 13 bases fitting TRBD2. J lost 7 bases, V lost 5 bases, and 5 bases had no gene match. Germline assignment: CDR1 SQVTM and CDR2 ANQGSEA. The CDR3 loop spans 14 amino acids. CDR3 in amino acids: CSVRGLAGENEQFF. The CDR3 DNA sequence: TGCAGCGTTCGCGGACTAGCGGGGGAGAATGAGCAGTTCTTC.

There are many counts of this clonotype. V gene TRBV12-3 or TRBV12-4 combines with J gene TRBJ2-5; a possible D gene is TRBD2 (5 bases). The V gene lost 7 bases and the J gene lost 7 bases, with 16 bases spanning the gap. This CDR3 is 13 amino acids long. CDR3 in amino acids: CASTLHEEGTQYF. The CDR3 DNA sequence: TGTGCCAGCACCCTACACGAAGAGGGGACCCAGTACTTC.

In its sample, this clonotype was seen many times. The CDR3 protein is CASSLEYLNTGELFF. The DNA for the CDR3 is TGCGCCAGCAGCTTGGAGTACCTGAACACCGGGGAGCTGTTTTTT. The chain has TRBV5-1 and TRBJ2-2; no definite D call. This CDR3 has 15 amino acids. Per germline, CDR1 SGHRS and CDR2 YFSETQ. V lost 0 bases, J lost 1 base, and 7 bases lay in between.

This clonotype was observed many times. The chain combines TRBV5-1 with TRBJ2-7; 12 bases are a match to TRBD1. V lost 4 bases to trimming and J lost 8 bases; unmatched junction nucleotides: 7. Per germline, CDR1 SGHRS and CDR2 YFSETQ. The CDR3 loop spans 14 amino acids. The CDR3 coding sequence is TGCGCCAGCAGCCAAGGGGACAGGGGGCCCAAGCAGTACTTC. Protein sequence: CASSQGDRGPKQYF.

This clonotype came up a few times. This chain links TRBV30 with TRBJ2-7, with 8 bases fitting TRBD2. Germline-derived CDR1 and CDR2 are GTSNPN and SVGIG (reference sequence). Losses at the gene ends were 0 bases for V and 0 bases for J; bases not matched to a gene: 4. This CDR3 is 15 amino acids long. As DNA, the CDR3 is TGTGCCTGGAGTGTAACGGGGGGGAGCTCCTACGAGCAGTACTTC. Amino acid sequence: CAWSVTGGSSYEQYF.